The clone carrying this T cell receptor beta chain has just one count. Method: immunoSEQ multiplex PCR; TCRdb's copy keeps in-frame clones and lacks some. The sample contains tens of thousands of clones, around nine tenths of which appear only once. The germline V and J ends were trimmed by 6 bases and 5 bases, with 16 bases remaining between them. CDR1 and CDR2 (germline): KGHSH, LQKENI. There are 14 residues in the CDR3. This record belongs to a study of OX40 agonist ivuxolimab in advanced cancers. Study as a whole: Patients' therapy was ivuxolimab, an antibody that acts as an agonist of OX40 (CD134). Each patient was given ivuxolimab into a vein every 2 weeks, at 0.01 to 10 mg/kg. Mean age about 60 years, range 23 to 79; 82.7% male.

The sequence came from an adult with an advanced solid tumor such as melanoma, head and neck, liver or kidney cancer. The V and J genes are TRBV18 and TRBJ2-5; D might be TRBD1 or TRBD2, each matching 5 bases. Sequencing was performed on CD4+ or CD8+ T cells sorted from blood, taken in a trial of the OX40 agonist ivuxolimab. CDR3 DNA sequence: TGTGCCAGCTCGTTCTACGGGGCGTCGGAGACCCAGTACTTC. As protein: CASSFYGASETQYF.